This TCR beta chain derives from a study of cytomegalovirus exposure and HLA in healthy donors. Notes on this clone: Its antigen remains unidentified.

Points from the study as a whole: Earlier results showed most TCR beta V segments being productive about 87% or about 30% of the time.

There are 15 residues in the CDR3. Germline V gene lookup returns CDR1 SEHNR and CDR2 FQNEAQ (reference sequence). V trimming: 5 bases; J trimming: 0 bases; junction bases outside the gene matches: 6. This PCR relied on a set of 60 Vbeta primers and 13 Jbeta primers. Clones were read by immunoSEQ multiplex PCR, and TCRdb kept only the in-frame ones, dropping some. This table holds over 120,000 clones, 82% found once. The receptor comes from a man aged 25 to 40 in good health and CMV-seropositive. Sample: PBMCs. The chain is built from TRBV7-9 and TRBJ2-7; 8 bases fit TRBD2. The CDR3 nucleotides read TGTGCCAGCAGCCGGGGGGGGGAAACCTCCTACGAGCAGTACTTC. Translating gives CASSRGGETSYEQYF.